One and the same sample provided the 4 T cell receptor beta chains below, sequenced in a study of Tregs in tolerant kidney transplant recipients. Assay: immunoSEQ multiplex PCR; the TCRdb copy retains only in-frame clones and omits some. This table has 200,000 to 300,000 clones, 80% to 85% appearing once. Material: CD4+ T cells from blood. The receptors were gathered from a human donor in good health.

As to this clone: Other DNA sequences from this sample encode an identical CDR3 as well. The rearrangement joins TRBV5-1 to TRBJ1-1, with D possibly matching TRBD1 (5 bases). In germline, CDR1 is SGHRS, CDR2 YFSETQ. V was cut by 2 bases and J by 1 base, with 9 bases left in between. This CDR3 has 14 amino acids. The CDR3 DNA follows: TGCGCCAGCAGCTTCCTAACAGGGAACACTGAAGCTTTCTTT. Translating gives CASSFLTGNTEAFF.

The chain combines TRBV5-4 with TRBJ2-1; 7 nucleotides match TRBD1. Germline CDR1 reads SGHNT; CDR2 reads YYREEE (reference sequence). J was trimmed by 6 bases and V by 3 bases; bases with no gene match: 12. CDR3 length: 16 residues. The CDR3 DNA sequence: TGTGCCAGCAGCTCTCGACAGGGAGCTCGGTTCAATGAGCAGTTCTTC. Amino acid sequence: CASSSRQGARFNEQFF.

The gene calls are TRBV10-1 and TRBJ2-7, with D possibly matching TRBD1 (7 bases). This CDR3 is 12 amino acids long. V dropped 8 bases and J dropped 3 bases, with 11 bases sitting between them. Germline V lookup: CDR1 WNHNN, CDR2 SYGVQD (reference sequence). The CDR3 DNA reads TGCGCCAGCGGCGGGACAGTCTACGAGCAGTACTTC. Residues: CASGGTVYEQYF.

CDR3 nucleotides: TGTGCCAGCATCAATCTAGCCAAAAACATTCAGTACTTC. This codes for CASINLAKNIQYF. The genes are TRBV6-5 and TRBJ2-4, with D unresolved. The germline gives CDR1 MNHEY, CDR2 SVGAGI. CDR3 size: 13 residues. V dropped 7 bases and J dropped 0 bases, with 7 bases sitting between them.